Below, 24 T cell receptor beta chains from the same sample are listed, as sequenced in a study of T cell repertoires in cytomegalovirus infection. TCRdb re-analysed the reads in MiXCR, keeping a single row per CDR3 protein. The table records a few hundred thousand distinct CDR3 sequences, approximately 15% of them present only once. The sample consisted of CD8+ T cells from PBMCs. These receptors came from a human donor in good health (CMV status not recorded). Some clones in this sample may be carry-over from other donors' samples.

This clonotype has only a few counts. This chain links TRBV7-6 with TRBJ2-7, with TRBD1 identical over 9 bases. The CDR3 consists of 15 residues. Germline V gene lookup returns CDR1 SGHVS and CDR2 FNYEAQ. Germline trimming cut 6 bases from V and 3 bases from J; bases unmatched to any gene: 9. The CDR3 DNA is TGTGCCAGCAGAGATTCCGGGACAGGGAACTACGAGCAGTACTTC. Translated, it gives CASRDSGTGNYEQYF.

The V and J genes are TRBV7-6 and TRBJ1-4; the D is unclear. Looked up from germline, CDR1 is SGHVS and CDR2 is FNYEAQ. Trimming stripped 5 bases from V and 8 bases from J, with 24 bases between. The CDR3 consists of 17 residues. The CDR3 reads CASSLNAGLAPEEKLFF. The CDR3 nucleotides are TGTGCCAGCAGCCTTAACGCCGGCTTGGCCCCCGAGGAAAAACTGTTTTTT.

The J gene is TRBJ1-2, the V gene TRBV19; the D is unclear. Germline lookup yields CDR1 LNHDA and CDR2 SQIVND (reference sequence). The germline V and J ends were trimmed by 10 bases and 7 bases, with 25 bases remaining between them. CDR3 length: 15 amino acids. CDR3 nucleotide sequence: TGTGCCATTGGGTGGGATTCTCGGTTTGGCGGTGGCTACACCTTC. Amino acid sequence: CAIGWDSRFGGGYTF.

This clonotype was observed at least ten times. The chain is built from TRBV7-8 and TRBJ2-7, with 8 bases fitting TRBD2. V lost 5 bases and J lost 6; bases outside the gene matches: 9. From germline, CDR1 is SGHVS and CDR2 FQNEAQ. The CDR3 sequence is 14 residues long. CDR3 sequence: CASSPRGGQGEQYF. Written as DNA, the CDR3 is TGTGCCAGCAGCCCCCGGGGGGGGCAGGGCGAGCAGTACTTC.

The J gene is TRBJ2-1, the V gene TRBV7-9; D remains ambiguous. V lost 2 bases and J lost 8, with 10 bases in between. Germline V lookup: CDR1 SEHNR, CDR2 FQNEAQ (reference sequence). This CDR3 is built from 13 residues. The CDR3 nucleotides read TGTGCCAGCAGCTTAATTTCGGGCGATGAGCAGTTCTTC. As protein: CASSLISGDEQFF.

This clonotype was counted many times. The V and J genes are TRBV7-9 and TRBJ1-1, with TRBD1 as a possible D gene (5 bases). The V gene's germline CDR1 is SEHNR and CDR2 FQNEAQ (reference sequence). V shed 6 bases and J shed 0 bases, with 8 bases lying between them. The CDR3 totals 13 residues. The CDR3 here is CASRGDMNTEAFF. The CDR3 nucleotides are TGTGCCAGCAGAGGGGATATGAACACTGAAGCTTTCTTT. The variable domain in full, completed from reference TRBV7-9 and TRBJ1-1, reads DTGVSQNPRHKITKRGQNVTFRCDPISEHNRLYWYRQTLGQGPEFLTYFQNEAQLEKSRLLSDRFSAERPKGSFSTLEIQRTEQGDSAMYLCASRGDMNTEAFFGQGTRLTVV.

The table lists this clonotype with a few counts. The chain employs TRBV28 and TRBJ2-1, with TRBD2 matching 8 bases. The germline CDR1 and CDR2 sequences are MDHEN and SYDVKM. Trimming cost V 6 bases and J 7 bases; bases outside gene matches: 8. The CDR3 runs to 14 residues. The CDR3 loop reads CASSRGGRGNEQFF. As DNA, the CDR3 is TGTGCCAGCAGCCGGGGGGGGCGGGGGAATGAGCAGTTCTTC.

This clonotype was seen many times. The chain combines TRBV11-3 with TRBJ2-2; no clear D gene. This CDR3 has 12 residues. The germline gives CDR1 SGHNT, CDR2 YENEEA. With 5 bases removed from V and 7 bases from J, the gap between germline ends came to 8 bases. The CDR3 is CASSPAGGELFF. CDR3 DNA sequence: TGTGCCAGCAGCCCCGCCGGCGGGGAGCTGTTTTTT.

V usage is TRBV15 and J usage is TRBJ2-7; possible D gene TRBD1, 6 bases. Per the germline V gene, CDR1 is LNHNV and CDR2 is YYDKDF (reference sequence). Between the trimmed V and J ends, which lost 4 bases and 2 bases, there was a span of 18 bases. The CDR3 length is 16 residues. CDR3 loop: CATSTDEGGYPYEQYF. The CDR3 bases are TGTGCCACCAGCACCGATGAAGGGGGTTACCCCTACGAGCAGTACTTC.

The sample holds many counts of this clonotype. The CDR3 nucleotides read TGTGCCAGCAGCTTAAACCCCGGTCCTGGGGCAGGAGAGACCCAGTACTTC. It specifies CASSLNPGPGAGETQYF. V is TRBV7-3 and J is TRBJ2-5, with a weak D call TRBD1 (5 bases). The germline gives CDR1 SGHTA, CDR2 FQGTGA. The CDR3 totals 17 residues. V was clipped by 1 base and J by 4 bases, with 19 bases between them.

This clonotype was detected ten times or more. The CDR3, as DNA: TGTGCCAGCAGTGAAGGTGTCCTGGGCTACGAGCAGTACTTC. This encodes CASSEGVLGYEQYF. The chain has TRBV6-1 and TRBJ2-7, with no clear D. From germline, CDR1 is MNHNS and CDR2 SASEGT. Trimming pared 1 base from V and 3 bases from J, leaving 10 bases between. The CDR3 loop spans 14 amino acids.

The chain uses TRBV12-3 or TRBV12-4 and TRBJ2-7; 8 nucleotides agree with TRBD1. The CDR3 totals 15 residues. The V segment lost 3 bases and the J segment 5 bases; nucleotides outside the gene matches: 9. In DNA form, the CDR3 reads TGTGCCAGCAGTTTGTTTAGGACAGGGCTGAACGAGCAGTACTTC. It encodes CASSLFRTGLNEQYF.

This clonotype was detected a few times. For the CDR3, the DNA is TGTGCCAGCTGGACTAGCGGGTCCTCCTACGAGCAGTACTTC. It translates to CASWTSGSSYEQYF. The rearrangement links TRBV2 to TRBJ2-7, with TRBD2 matching 11 bases. The CDR3 sequence is 14 residues long. The trim removed 8 bases at V and 0 bases at J, leaving 3 bases unmatched. Germline V gene data show CDR1 as SNHLY and CDR2 as FYNNEI.

This clonotype was counted ten times or more. The chain is built from TRBV12-3 or TRBV12-4 and TRBJ1-2; TRBD1 agrees at 11 bases. This CDR3 has 15 residues. J gave up 8 bases and V 10 bases, and 15 bases lay outside the gene matches. CDR3 loop: CAITSLGQGASGYTF. The CDR3 DNA is TGTGCCATCACGTCCCTCGGACAGGGGGCTTCGGGCTACACCTTC.

The chain combines TRBV28 with TRBJ1-5; D not certain. Trimming stripped 3 bases from V and 5 bases from J, with 2 bases between. CDR3 length: 11 residues. Germline-derived CDR1 and CDR2 are MDHEN and SYDVKM. Here the CDR3 DNA reads TGTGCCAGCAGTTTCCATCAGCCCCAGCATTTT. Protein: CASSFHQPQHF.

This chain links TRBV6-1 with TRBJ1-1; D may be TRBD1 (5 bases). V was clipped by 8 bases and J by 1 base, with 14 bases between them. CDR1 and CDR2 from the germline V gene are MNHNS and SASEGT. CDR3 length equals 14 residues. CDR3 sequence (DNA): TGTGCCAGCCGCTTGGGGGGGGAGAACACTGAAGCTTTCTTT. Translation gives CASRLGGENTEAFF.

The genes are TRBV28 and TRBJ2-3; a possible D gene is TRBD1 (6 bases). Germline CDR1 MDHEN, CDR2 SYDVKM. CDR3 length: 13 amino acids. CDR3 residues: CAVEEGGTDTQYF. The CDR3 nucleotides read TGTGCAGTGGAGGAAGGGGGTACAGATACGCAGTATTTT.

The chain employs TRBV7-9 and TRBJ1-6; no clear D gene. The V gene lost 2 bases and the J gene lost 7 bases, with 9 bases spanning the gap. CDR1 is SEHNR, CDR2 FQNEAQ, per germline (reference sequence). CDR3 length equals 14 residues. The CDR3 DNA follows: TGTGCCAGCAGCTTAACGTTATCCAATTCACCCCTCCACTTT. Residues: CASSLTLSNSPLHF.

The J gene is TRBJ2-7, the V gene TRBV7-9, with D perhaps TRBD2 (6 bases). The CDR3 spans 14 residues. V gave up 7 bases and J gave up 1 base, with 14 bases separating them. The germline gives CDR1 SEHNR, CDR2 FQNEAQ (reference sequence). The CDR3 DNA reads TGTGCCAGCACCTGGGAGGTGAGGTCCTACGAGCAGTACTTC. Encoded protein: CASTWEVRSYEQYF. The whole variable domain, filled in from reference TRBV7-9 and TRBJ2-7, reads DTGVSQNPRHKITKRGQNVTFRCDPISEHNRLYWYRQTLGQGPEFLTYFQNEAQLEKSRLLSDRFSAERPKGSFSTLEIQRTEQGDSAMYLCASTWEVRSYEQYFGPGTRLTVT.

This clonotype was seen many times. The J gene is TRBJ2-1, the V gene TRBV2, with TRBD2 identical over 7 bases. V was pared by 7 bases and J by 8 bases, with 5 bases of the junction left unmatched. Germline values: CDR1 SNHLY, CDR2 FYNNEI. The CDR3 covers 12 residues. CDR3 in amino acids: CASTAGVDEQFF. CDR3 nucleotide sequence: TGTGCCAGCACTGCGGGGGTCGATGAGCAGTTCTTC.

The genes are TRBV12-3 or TRBV12-4 and TRBJ2-7, with 10 bases fitting TRBD2. With 5 bases clipped from V and 5 bases from J, the junction kept 12 bases outside the gene matches. CDR3 length: 16 residues. The CDR3 here is CASSPYLGLADDEQYF. CDR3 nucleotide sequence: TGTGCCAGCAGTCCCTACCTCGGACTAGCGGACGACGAGCAGTACTTC.

The sample holds a few counts of this clonotype. The rearrangement uses TRBV11-2 and TRBJ2-1; 10 bases line up with TRBD2. After removal of 1 base from V and 0 bases from J, the junction contained 9 bases not matched to a gene. There are 19 residues in the CDR3. Looked up from germline, CDR1 is SGHAT and CDR2 is FQNNGV. CDR3 sequence reads: CASSLVPSGGQSSYNEQFF. The CDR3 DNA reads as TGTGCCAGCAGCTTAGTCCCTAGCGGGGGTCAGAGCTCCTACAATGAGCAGTTCTTC.

The chain links TRBV11-2 to TRBJ2-1; D is undetermined. V was cut by 2 bases and J by 0 bases, with 5 bases left in between. The germline V gene has CDR1 SGHAT and CDR2 FQNNGV. The CDR3 spans 14 residues. Written as DNA, the CDR3 is TGTGCCAGCAGCTTACGGTTCTCCTACAATGAGCAGTTCTTC. This encodes CASSLRFSYNEQFF.

A few counts support this clonotype. The V gene is TRBV25-1, the J gene TRBJ2-7; the match to TRBD2 covers 7 bases. The CDR3 is made up of 14 amino acids. Germline CDR1 reads MGHDK; CDR2 reads SYGVNS. V gave up 4 bases and J gave up 4 bases; unmatched junction bases: 7. CDR3 region: CASSGGTNGYEQYF. The DNA for the CDR3 is TGTGCCAGCAGTGGGGGGACTAATGGGTACGAGCAGTACTTC.